Below are 12 T cell receptor beta chains sequenced from a single sample in a study of regulatory T cells in long-lasting Graves disease. Time point given: newly diagnosed GD, antithyroid drugs for less than 3 months. TCR sequences were obtained from RNA taken from PBMCs. Libraries of TCR beta came from iRepertoire HTBI primers plus Arm-PCR of CDR3 regions. Via MiXCR, TCRdb re-called the multiplex PCR reads, giving one row per CDR3 protein. The sample yields 350,000 to 500,000 distinct CDR3 sequences, 14% seen once. These data were also reused for a study on T cells in Graves' hyperthyroidism and ophthalmopathy.

Sequences were derived from peripheral blood mononuclear cells (PBMCs), sampled at new diagnosis, from a patient treated with antithyroid drugs. Source of these receptors: a woman in her fifties or sixties with Graves disease.

The genes are TRBV7-2 and TRBJ1-4; D may be TRBD1 (5 bases). Germline V gene sequence: CDR1 SGHTA, CDR2 FQGNSA. The CDR3 is made up of 15 amino acids. Trimming took 2 bases from V and 8 from J, leaving 15 bases between them. The CDR3 loop reads CASSLQGSIGEKLFF. For the CDR3, the DNA is TGTGCCAGCAGCTTACAGGGCTCCATCGGGGAAAAACTGTTTTTT.

The CDR3 loop is CSARFEGRDTQYF. The CDR3 DNA is TGCAGTGCTAGATTCGAGGGAAGGGATACGCAGTATTTT. The rearrangement links TRBV20-1 to TRBJ2-3; D is possibly TRBD2 (5 bases). V shed 2 bases and J shed 6 bases, with 12 bases lying between them. Germline V gene lookup returns CDR1 DFQATT and CDR2 SNEGSKA (reference sequence). This CDR3 has 13 amino acids.

A remark on this clonotype: Possible read error: a much larger clone is one base away. The chain recombines TRBV5-5 with TRBJ2-1; 9 nucleotides match TRBD1. Looked up from germline, CDR1 is SGHKS and CDR2 is YYEKEE (reference sequence). V dropped 10 bases and J dropped 2; count of bases not matched to a gene: 13. The CDR3 is 16 amino acids. The CDR3 DNA sequence: TGTGCCGGCACCGACAGGGGGGACGTCCCCTACAATGAGCAGTTCTTC. This sequence encodes CAGTDRGDVPYNEQFF.

This clonotype showed up many times. The J gene is TRBJ1-2, the V gene TRBV29-1, with TRBD1 matching over 7 bases. There are 14 residues in the CDR3. The ends lost 4 bases at V and 7 bases at J; junction bases unmatched: 12. Germline V CDR1 and CDR2: SQVTM, ANQGSEA. The CDR3 DNA sequence: TGCAGCGTTGCCATCCCTCGACAGGGTAGTGGCTACACCTTC. Translation gives CSVAIPRQGSGYTF.

This clonotype turned up a few times. The chain combines TRBV20-1 with TRBJ2-1, with 7 positions matching TRBD2. CDR3 length equals 16 residues. The V and J ends lost 4 bases and 6 bases, in that order; junction bases with no gene match: 15. In germline, CDR1 is DFQATT, CDR2 SNEGSKA (reference sequence). The CDR3 loop reads CSAKGFSGTFRNEQFF. CDR3 sequence (DNA): TGCAGTGCTAAAGGGTTCAGCGGGACGTTCCGCAATGAGCAGTTCTTC.

This clonotype was counted between two and nine times. The chain combines TRBV9 with TRBJ1-2; 7 bases line up with TRBD1. The CDR3 loop spans 15 amino acids. V lost 3 bases, J lost 2 bases, and 7 bases stayed unmatched. CDR1 SGDLS and CDR2 YYNGEE come from the germline V gene. This CDR3 is CASSAVRGQNYGYTF. CDR3 nucleotide sequence: TGTGCCAGCAGCGCTGTGAGGGGGCAAAACTATGGCTACACCTTC.

In its sample, this clonotype was seen many times. The CDR3: CASSYSMRGGYTF. The CDR3 DNA sequence: TGTGCCAGCAGTTACTCTATGAGGGGTGGCTACACCTTC. The rearrangement links TRBV6-5 to TRBJ1-2, with a weak D call TRBD1 (5 bases). The CDR3 runs to 13 residues. Germline V CDR1 and CDR2: MNHEY, SVGAGI. Trimming cost V 0 bases and J 7 bases, with 9 bases left between them.

This clonotype occurred many times. The V call is TRBV18, the J call TRBJ2-1; D is uncertain. Per germline, CDR1 KGHSH and CDR2 LQKENI. This CDR3 spans 14 amino acids. Trimming took off 3 bases at V and 5 bases at J, with 11 bases between the two ends. The CDR3 DNA reads as TGTGCCAGCTCACCCTTGGGCAGGAACAATGAGCAGTTCTTC. Its translation is CASSPLGRNNEQFF.

About this clonotype itself: A much larger clone lies a single base off, so this may be a read error. This rearrangement joins TRBV5-5 to TRBJ2-3; 9 bases agree with TRBD1. The assigned J gene may be wrong: the sequence end matches TRBJ2-5 better. Per germline, CDR1 SGHKS and CDR2 YYEKEE (reference sequence). CDR3 length: 15 amino acids. CDR3 in DNA: TGTGCCAGCAGCGCGCCACAGGGGGCAGGGGAGATCCAGTACTTC. This gives the protein CASSAPQGAGEIQYF.

There are a few counts of this clonotype. The chain is built from TRBV7-3 and TRBJ2-1, with D possibly TRBD2 on 5 matching bases. Germline V CDR1 and CDR2: SGHTA, FQGTGA. The CDR3 runs to 15 residues. V lost 5 bases to trimming and J lost 7 bases, with 18 bases between them. The CDR3 DNA sequence: TGTGCCAGCAGCCCTGTAGGAAATACTAGGAATGAGCAGTTCTTC. It codes for CASSPVGNTRNEQFF.

This clonotype has ten or more counts. CDR3: CASSASGANTGELFF. The CDR3 DNA reads as TGTGCCAGCAGCGCAAGCGGAGCGAACACCGGGGAGCTGTTTTTT. The J gene is TRBJ2-2, the V gene TRBV7-9; D is perhaps TRBD2 (5 bases). This CDR3 region has 15 residues. Germline V gives CDR1 SEHNR, CDR2 FQNEAQ (reference sequence). V shed 5 bases and J shed 0 bases, with 10 bases lying between them.

V is TRBV18 and J is TRBJ2-6; D is ambiguous. This CDR3 is built from 13 residues. Germline V gene lookup returns CDR1 KGHSH and CDR2 LQKENI. Trimming removed 3 bases at V and 4 bases at J, with 4 bases between. For the CDR3, the DNA is TGTGCCAGCTCACCGGGCGGGGCCAACGTCCTGACTTTC. It yields the protein CASSPGGANVLTF.